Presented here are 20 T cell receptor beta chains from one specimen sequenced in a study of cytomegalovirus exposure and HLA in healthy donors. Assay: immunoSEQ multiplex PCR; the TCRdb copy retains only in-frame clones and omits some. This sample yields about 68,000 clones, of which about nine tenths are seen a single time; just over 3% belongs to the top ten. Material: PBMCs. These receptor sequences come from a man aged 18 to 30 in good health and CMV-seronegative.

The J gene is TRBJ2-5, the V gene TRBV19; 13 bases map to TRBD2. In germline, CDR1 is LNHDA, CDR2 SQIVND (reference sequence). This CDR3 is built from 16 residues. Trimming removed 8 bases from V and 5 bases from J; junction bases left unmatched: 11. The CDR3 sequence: CASGTSGRASHETQYF. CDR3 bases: TGTGCCAGTGGCACTAGCGGGAGGGCCTCTCACGAGACCCAGTACTTC.

This CDR3 reads CASSPGQSTDTQYF. CDR3 in DNA: TGTGCCAGCAGCCCCGGACAAAGCACAGATACGCAGTATTTT. The V call is TRBV7-2, the J call TRBJ2-3; TRBD1 might be the D (5 bases). Germline lookup yields CDR1 SGHTA and CDR2 FQGNSA. Trimming took off 5 bases at V and 0 bases at J, with 9 bases between the two ends. The CDR3 consists of 14 residues.

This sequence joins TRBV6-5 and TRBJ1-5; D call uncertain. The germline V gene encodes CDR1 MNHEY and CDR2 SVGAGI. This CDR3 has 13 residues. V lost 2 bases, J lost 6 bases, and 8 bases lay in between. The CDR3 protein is CASSYLSGQPQHF. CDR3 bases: TGTGCCAGCAGTTACCTATCAGGTCAGCCCCAGCATTTT.

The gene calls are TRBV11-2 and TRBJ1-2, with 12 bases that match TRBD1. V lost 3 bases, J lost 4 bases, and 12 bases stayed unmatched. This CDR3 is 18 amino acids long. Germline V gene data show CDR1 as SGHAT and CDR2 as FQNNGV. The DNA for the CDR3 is TGTGCCAGCAGCTTGGCCGGGACAGGGGGCTTCGCTAGCTATGGCTACACCTTC. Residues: CASSLAGTGGFASYGYTF.

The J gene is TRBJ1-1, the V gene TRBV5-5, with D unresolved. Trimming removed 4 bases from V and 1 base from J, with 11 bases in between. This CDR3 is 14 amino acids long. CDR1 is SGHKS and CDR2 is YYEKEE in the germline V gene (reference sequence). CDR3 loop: CASSDPQRNTEAFF. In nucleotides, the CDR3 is TGTGCCAGCAGCGACCCACAGAGGAACACTGAAGCTTTCTTT.

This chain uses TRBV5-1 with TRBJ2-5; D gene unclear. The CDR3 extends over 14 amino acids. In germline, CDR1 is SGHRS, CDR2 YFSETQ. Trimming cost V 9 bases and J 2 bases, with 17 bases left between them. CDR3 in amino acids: CATSPGTSQETQYF. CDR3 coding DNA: TGCGCCACCTCGCCGGGTACTTCACAAGAGACCCAGTACTTC.

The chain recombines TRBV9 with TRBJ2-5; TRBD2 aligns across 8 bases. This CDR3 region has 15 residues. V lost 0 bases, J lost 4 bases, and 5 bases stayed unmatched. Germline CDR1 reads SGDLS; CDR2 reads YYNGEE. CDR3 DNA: TGTGCCAGCAGCGTAGGAACTAGCGGACCAGAGACCCAGTACTTC. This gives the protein CASSVGTSGPETQYF. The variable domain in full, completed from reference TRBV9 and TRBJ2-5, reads DSGVTQTPKHLITATGQRVTLRCSPRSGDLSVYWYQQSLDQGLQFLIQYYNGEERAKGNILERFSAQQFPDLHSELNLSSLELGDSALYFCASSVGTSGPETQYFGPGTRLLVL.

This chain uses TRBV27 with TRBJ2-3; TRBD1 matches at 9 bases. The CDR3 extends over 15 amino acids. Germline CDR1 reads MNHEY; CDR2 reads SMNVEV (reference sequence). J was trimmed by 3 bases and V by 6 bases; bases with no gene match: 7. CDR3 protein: CASRLRTGETDTQYF. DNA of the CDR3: TGTGCCAGCAGACTTAGGACAGGGGAAACAGATACGCAGTATTTT.

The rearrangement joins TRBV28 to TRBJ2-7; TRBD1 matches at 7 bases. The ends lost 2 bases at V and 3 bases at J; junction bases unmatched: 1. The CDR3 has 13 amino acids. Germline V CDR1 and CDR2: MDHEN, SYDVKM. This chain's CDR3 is CASSLTGDYEQYF. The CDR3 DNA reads TGTGCCAGCAGTTTAACAGGGGACTACGAGCAGTACTTC.

CDR3 nucleotides: TGCGCCAGCCGAAACACCAGATACAGGGAGTATGGCTACACCTTC. It yields the protein CASRNTRYREYGYTF. This rearrangement joins TRBV10-1 to TRBJ1-2, with a weak D call TRBD1 (6 bases). The CDR3 has 15 amino acids. Trimming cost V 8 bases and J 5 bases, with 21 bases left between them. Germline CDR1 and CDR2: WNHNN and SYGVQD (reference sequence).

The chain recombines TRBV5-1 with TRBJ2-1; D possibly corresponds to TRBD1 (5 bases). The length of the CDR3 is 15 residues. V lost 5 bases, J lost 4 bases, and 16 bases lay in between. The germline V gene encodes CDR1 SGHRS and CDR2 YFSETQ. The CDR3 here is CASRQDPPGYNEQFF. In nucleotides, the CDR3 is TGCGCCAGCAGACAGGACCCCCCTGGGTACAATGAGCAGTTCTTC.

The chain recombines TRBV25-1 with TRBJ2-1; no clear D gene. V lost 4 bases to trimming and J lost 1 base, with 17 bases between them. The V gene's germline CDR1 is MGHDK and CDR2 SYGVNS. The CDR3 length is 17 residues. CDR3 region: CASSVWAVLGSYNEQFF. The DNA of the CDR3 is TGTGCCAGCAGTGTTTGGGCAGTCCTTGGGTCCTACAATGAGCAGTTCTTC.

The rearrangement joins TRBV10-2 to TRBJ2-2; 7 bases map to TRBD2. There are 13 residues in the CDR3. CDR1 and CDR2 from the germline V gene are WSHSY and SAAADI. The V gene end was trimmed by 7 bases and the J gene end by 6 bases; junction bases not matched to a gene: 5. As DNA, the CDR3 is TGCGCCAGCACTTTGGGGGGGGCCGGGGAGCTGTTTTTT. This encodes CASTLGGAGELFF.

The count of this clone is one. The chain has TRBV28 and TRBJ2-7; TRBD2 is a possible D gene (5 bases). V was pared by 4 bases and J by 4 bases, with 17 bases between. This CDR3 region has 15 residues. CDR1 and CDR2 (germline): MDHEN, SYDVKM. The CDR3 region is CASSSQAASHYEQYF. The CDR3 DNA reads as TGTGCCAGCAGTTCCCAAGCGGCGTCCCATTACGAGCAGTACTTC.

As DNA, the CDR3 is TGTGCCAGCAGCTTGGGAGGCCTAGCGGCGCAGTTCTTC. This encodes CASSLGGLAAQFF. This sequence joins TRBV5-6 and TRBJ2-1, with 7 bases matching TRBD2. This CDR3 is 13 amino acids long. V lost 0 bases, J lost 12 bases, and 6 bases stayed unmatched. Germline V CDR1 and CDR2: SGHDT, YYEEEE.

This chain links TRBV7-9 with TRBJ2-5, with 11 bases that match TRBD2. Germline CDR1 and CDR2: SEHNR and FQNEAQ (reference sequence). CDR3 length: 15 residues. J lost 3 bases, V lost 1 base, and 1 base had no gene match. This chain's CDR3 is CASSLVAGGKETQYF. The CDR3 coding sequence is TGTGCCAGCAGCTTAGTAGCGGGAGGGAAAGAGACCCAGTACTTC.

In nucleotides, the CDR3 is TGTGCCTGGAATTTCGGTCCTTCAGGAGGATCTCATGGCTACACCTTC. Translated: CAWNFGPSGGSHGYTF. This sequence joins TRBV30 and TRBJ1-2; D uncertain. V was clipped by 4 bases and J by 6 bases, with 24 bases between them. Germline loops: CDR1 GTSNPN, CDR2 SVGIG (reference sequence). The CDR3 length is 16 residues.

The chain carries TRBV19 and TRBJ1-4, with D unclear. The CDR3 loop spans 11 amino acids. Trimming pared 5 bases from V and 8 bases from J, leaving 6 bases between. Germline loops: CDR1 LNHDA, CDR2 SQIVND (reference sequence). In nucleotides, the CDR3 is TGTGCCAGTAGTTTGGAGGAAAAACTGTTTTTT. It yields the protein CASSLEEKLFF.

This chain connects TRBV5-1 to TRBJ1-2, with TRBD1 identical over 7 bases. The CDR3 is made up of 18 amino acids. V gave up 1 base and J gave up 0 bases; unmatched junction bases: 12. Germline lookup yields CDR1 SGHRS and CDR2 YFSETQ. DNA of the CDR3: TGCGCCAGCAGCTTGACCCTGACAGGGTCTTATACTAACTATGGCTACACCTTC. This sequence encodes CASSLTLTGSYTNYGYTF.

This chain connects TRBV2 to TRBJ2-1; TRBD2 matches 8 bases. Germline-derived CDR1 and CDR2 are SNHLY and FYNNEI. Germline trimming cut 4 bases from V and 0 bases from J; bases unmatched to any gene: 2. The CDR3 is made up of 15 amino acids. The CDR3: CASSVREGSYNEQFF. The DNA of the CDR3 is TGTGCCAGCAGTGTTCGGGAGGGCTCCTACAATGAGCAGTTCTTC.